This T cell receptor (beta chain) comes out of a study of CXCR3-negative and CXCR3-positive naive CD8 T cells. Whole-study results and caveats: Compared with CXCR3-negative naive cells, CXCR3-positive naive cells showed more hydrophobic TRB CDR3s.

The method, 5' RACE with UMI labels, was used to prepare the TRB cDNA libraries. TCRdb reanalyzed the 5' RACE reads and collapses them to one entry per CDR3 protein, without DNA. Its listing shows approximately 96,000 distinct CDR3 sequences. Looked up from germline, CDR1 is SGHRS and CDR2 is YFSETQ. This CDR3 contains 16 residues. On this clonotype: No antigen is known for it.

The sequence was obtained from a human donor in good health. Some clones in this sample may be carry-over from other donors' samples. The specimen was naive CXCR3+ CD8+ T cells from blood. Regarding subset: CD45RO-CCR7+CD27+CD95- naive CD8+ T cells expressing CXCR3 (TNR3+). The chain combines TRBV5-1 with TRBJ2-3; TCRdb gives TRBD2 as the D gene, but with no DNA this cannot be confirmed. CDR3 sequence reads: CASSLASGISTDTQYF.